Following are 26 T cell receptor beta chains from one sample sequenced in a study of cytomegalovirus exposure and HLA in healthy donors. Researchers ran the PCR with 60 Vbeta and 13 Jbeta primers. Method: immunoSEQ multiplex PCR; TCRdb's copy keeps in-frame clones and lacks some. This table has about 120,000 clones, over 80% appearing once. Sequenced material: PBMCs. The receptors derive from a young man in good health and CMV-seronegative.

The CDR3 nucleotides read TGTGCCAGCAGCTTGGCACAGGGTACCTCGGGTAATGAAAAACTGTTTTTT. Protein: CASSLAQGTSGNEKLFF. J is TRBJ1-4 and V is TRBV5-6, with D possibly being TRBD1 (6 bases). Trimming left V 0 bases short and J 4 bases short, with 16 bases between. The CDR3 has 17 amino acids. Germline V lookup: CDR1 SGHDT, CDR2 YYEEEE.

The rearrangement links TRBV7-9 to TRBJ1-4; no clear D gene. The ends were cut back, 1 base at V and 8 bases at J, with 11 bases in the middle. This CDR3 is built from 14 residues. Germline loops: CDR1 SEHNR, CDR2 FQNEAQ (reference sequence). The DNA of the CDR3 is TGTGCCAGCAGCTTAGACCTTGAGTGGGAAAAACTGTTTTTT. This sequence encodes CASSLDLEWEKLFF.

In DNA form, the CDR3 reads TGTGCCAGCACCCGGACTAGCGGAAGCACAGATACGCAGTATTTT. It specifies CASTRTSGSTDTQYF. The rearrangement links TRBV9 to TRBJ2-3, with 10 bases fitting TRBD2. V lost 6 bases and J lost 0; bases outside the gene matches: 4. Per germline, CDR1 SGDLS and CDR2 YYNGEE. This CDR3 is built from 15 residues. The entire variable domain, with the rest obtained from reference TRBV9 and TRBJ2-3, is as follows: DSGVTQTPKHLITATGQRVTLRCSPRSGDLSVYWYQQSLDQGLQFLIQYYNGEERAKGNILERFSAQQFPDLHSELNLSSLELGDSALYFCASTRTSGSTDTQYFGPGTRLTVL.

This sequence joins TRBV6-8 and TRBJ2-7, with 14 positions matching TRBD2. The ends lost 1 base at V and 3 bases at J; junction bases unmatched: 5. The CDR3 has 17 amino acids. Germline CDR1 is MNHGY and CDR2 is SAAAGT. The DNA for the CDR3 is TGTGCCAGCAGTTACTACCGACTAGCGGGGGGGTTCTACGAGCAGTACTTC. It translates to CASSYYRLAGGFYEQYF.

The chain links TRBV19 to TRBJ2-3; the D gene is possibly TRBD2 (6 bases). CDR3 size: 16 residues. From germline, CDR1 is LNHDA and CDR2 SQIVND (reference sequence). Trimming removed 3 bases at V and 7 bases at J, with 20 bases between. CDR3: CASSIRRRGGTNTQYF. The CDR3 coding sequence is TGTGCCAGTAGTATTAGGCGGCGGGGCGGCACGAATACGCAGTATTTT.

The chain has TRBV21-1 and TRBJ2-1; the table names TRBD1, a call not compared with the DNA. TRBV21-1 is termed a pseudogene. The CDR3 contains 19 residues. This chain's CDR3 is CASSPRLDRVEGSYNEQFF. CDR3 nucleotide sequence: TGTGCCAGCAGCCCCCGACTGGACAGGGTGGAGGGCTCCTACAATGAGCAGTTCTTC.

The chain links TRBV11-2 to TRBJ2-5, with 7 bases lining up with TRBD1. The CDR3 is 13 amino acids. CDR1 is SGHAT and CDR2 is FQNNGV in the germline V gene. The ends lost 5 bases at V and 5 bases at J; junction bases unmatched: 5. The DNA for the CDR3 is TGTGCCAGCAGCCTCAGGGGGATGGAGACCCAGTACTTC. This codes for CASSLRGMETQYF.

The chain links TRBV5-6 to TRBJ1-3; D is uncertain. The CDR3 is made up of 15 amino acids. Trimming shortened V by 4 bases and J by 4 bases, and 15 bases separated the two germline ends. Germline V gene data show CDR1 as SGHDT and CDR2 as YYEEEE. The CDR3 sequence is CASSGRDTGGNTIYF. In nucleotides, the CDR3 is TGTGCCAGCAGCGGCAGAGATACGGGGGGAAACACCATATATTTT.

This chain links TRBV7-2 with TRBJ1-2, with D tentatively TRBD1 (6 bases). Trimming stripped 5 bases from V and 6 bases from J, with 10 bases between. The germline V gene encodes CDR1 SGHTA and CDR2 FQGNSA. This CDR3 is built from 12 residues. The DNA of the CDR3 is TGTGCCAGCAGCCGCAGGGGAGATGGCTACACCTTC. This codes for CASSRRGDGYTF. Full variable domain (missing parts from reference TRBV7-2 and TRBJ1-2): GAGVSQSPSNKVTEKGKDVELRCDPISGHTALYWYRQSLGQGLEFLIYFQGNSAPDKSGLPSDRFSAERTGGSVSTLTIQRTQQEDSAVYLCASSRRGDGYTFGSGTRLTVV.

The chain carries TRBV11-2 and TRBJ2-2; 14 bases line up with TRBD2. CDR1 is SGHAT and CDR2 is FQNNGV in the germline V gene. V shed 1 base, J shed 0 bases, and the junction held 1 base outside the gene matches. The CDR3 has 18 amino acids. This chain's CDR3 is CASSLVTSGGANTGELFF. In DNA form, the CDR3 reads TGTGCCAGCAGCTTAGTGACTAGCGGGGGGGCGAACACCGGGGAGCTGTTTTTT.

The chain carries TRBV7-9 and TRBJ1-3, with unresolved D. This CDR3 contains 15 residues. CDR1 and CDR2 (germline): SEHNR, FQNEAQ (reference sequence). V was pared by 1 base and J by 2 bases, with 9 bases between. CDR3 loop: CASSLGGGAGNTIYF. The CDR3 bases are TGTGCCAGCAGCTTAGGCGGAGGCGCTGGAAACACCATATATTTT. The whole variable domain, remainder taken from reference TRBV7-9 and TRBJ1-3, is DTGVSQNPRHKITKRGQNVTFRCDPISEHNRLYWYRQTLGQGPEFLTYFQNEAQLEKSRLLSDRFSAERPKGSFSTLEIQRTEQGDSAMYLCASSLGGGAGNTIYFGEGSWLTVV.

This clone was recorded a few times. At one end the junction does not follow the germline gene, possibly because of a read error. Other DNA sequences in the same sample also yield this CDR3. As DNA, the CDR3 is TGTGCTAGCAGGCAGGGGCCGGCTTACGAGCAGTACTTC. Translated, it gives CASRQGPAYEQYF. The gene calls are TRBV7-8 and TRBJ2-7; D is possibly TRBD1 (6 bases). The CDR3 extends over 13 amino acids. Germline V gene sequence: CDR1 SGHVS, CDR2 FQNEAQ. Based on the CDR3 plus reference TRBV7-8 and TRBJ2-7, the full variable domain is GAGVSQSPRYKVAKRGQDVALRCDPISGHVSLFWYQQALGQGPEFLTYFQNEAQLDKSGLPSDRFFAERPEGSVSTLKIQRTQQEDSAVYLCASRQGPAYEQYFGPGTRLTVT.

This clone was seen more than once but under ten times. The J gene is TRBJ2-1, the V gene TRBV6-5, with a weak D call TRBD1 (7 bases). Germline CDR1 and CDR2: MNHEY and SVGAGI. Trimming took off 6 bases at V and 4 bases at J, with 13 bases between the two ends. There are 14 residues in the CDR3. The CDR3 sequence is CASSPGGRYNEQFF. The CDR3 DNA sequence: TGTGCCAGCAGCCCAGGGGGGAGGTACAATGAGCAGTTCTTC.

This chain uses TRBV9 with TRBJ1-2; a weak D match, TRBD1 (6 bases). The V end lost 3 bases, the J end lost 6 bases, and 33 bases lay between the germline ends. The germline V gene has CDR1 SGDLS and CDR2 YYNGEE. The CDR3 is made up of 20 amino acids. The CDR3 loop reads CASSDSIQGSESLYSHGYTF. CDR3 bases: TGTGCCAGCAGCGACTCAATACAGGGTTCTGAGAGCTTGTATTCCCATGGCTACACCTTC. Looking up the rest from reference TRBV9 and TRBJ1-2 gives the full variable domain: DSGVTQTPKHLITATGQRVTLRCSPRSGDLSVYWYQQSLDQGLQFLIQYYNGEERAKGNILERFSAQQFPDLHSELNLSSLELGDSALYFCASSDSIQGSESLYSHGYTFGSGTRLTVV.

The rearrangement uses TRBV30 and TRBJ1-6; 7 nucleotides line up with TRBD1. The CDR3 is 15 amino acids. Trimming cost V 4 bases and J 6 bases; bases outside gene matches: 9. Germline CDR1 and CDR2: GTSNPN and SVGIG (reference sequence). For the CDR3, the DNA is TGTGCCTGGAAACCCGCGGCAGGGGGTAATTCACCCCTCCACTTT. This translates into CAWKPAAGGNSPLHF.

The rearrangement uses TRBV6-5 and TRBJ1-1; 9 positions agree with TRBD1. CDR1 MNHEY and CDR2 SVGAGI come from the germline V gene. CDR3 length: 16 residues. J was trimmed by 1 base and V by 1 base; bases with no gene match: 4. The CDR3, as DNA: TGTGCCAGCAGTTACTTCGGGACAGGGACGAACACTGAAGCTTTCTTT. Translating gives CASSYFGTGTNTEAFF.

The chain uses TRBV4-2 and TRBJ1-6, with D perhaps TRBD1 (6 bases). Germline V gives CDR1 LGHNA, CDR2 YNFKEQ. CDR3 length equals 16 residues. Trimming took 1 base from V and 6 from J, leaving 13 bases between them. The CDR3 DNA reads TGTGCCAGCAGCCAAGGGAGCGGGACACGTAATTCACCCCTCCACTTT. Translated: CASSQGSGTRNSPLHF.

This clone was observed a few times. The CDR3 sequence: CASSFTGQDSYEQYF. In DNA, the CDR3 is TGTGCCAGCAGTTTTACGGGACAAGACTCCTACGAGCAGTACTTC. V gene TRBV27 combines with J gene TRBJ2-7, with D perhaps TRBD1 (6 bases). Germline V gene sequence: CDR1 MNHEY, CDR2 SMNVEV (reference sequence). CDR3 size: 15 residues. Trimming pared 3 bases from V and 0 bases from J, leaving 12 bases between.

V gene TRBV5-1 combines with J gene TRBJ2-2; a weak D match, TRBD1 (6 bases). The CDR3 is made up of 15 amino acids. Germline V gene data show CDR1 as SGHRS and CDR2 as YFSETQ. V was pared by 3 bases and J by 3 bases, with 12 bases between. The DNA for the CDR3 is TGCGCCAGCAGCTGGACAGTTCCGGACACCGGGGAGCTGTTTTTT. This gives the protein CASSWTVPDTGELFF.

The rearrangement links TRBV28 to TRBJ1-4; no reliable D call. V was shortened by 3 bases and J by 0 bases, with 5 bases between the two germline ends. This CDR3 is 14 amino acids long. The V gene's germline CDR1 is MDHEN and CDR2 SYDVKM. The CDR3 sequence: CASSFITTNEKLFF. CDR3 coding DNA: TGTGCCAGCAGTTTTATTACAACTAATGAAAAACTGTTTTTT.

The rearrangement joins TRBV5-4 to TRBJ2-7; TRBD2 might be the D (6 bases). V lost 4 bases, J lost 3 bases, and 20 bases lay in between. CDR1 is SGHNT and CDR2 is YYREEE in the germline V gene (reference sequence). The CDR3 covers 16 residues. The CDR3 nucleotides read TGTGCCAGCAGCCTCTTTGGCGGGGCCCTCCTCTACGAGCAGTACTTC. Protein product: CASSLFGGALLYEQYF.

The chain combines TRBV5-4 with TRBJ1-1, with TRBD1 matching over 7 bases. The CDR3 has 15 amino acids. Germline lookup yields CDR1 SGHNT and CDR2 YYREEE (reference sequence). Trimming took 4 bases from V and 1 from J; bases not matched to a gene: 7. CDR3 DNA: TGTGCCAGCAGCCTAAGGGACAGAGGGAACACTGAAGCTTTCTTT. Translated: CASSLRDRGNTEAFF. The variable domain in full, with the rest retrieved from reference TRBV5-4 and TRBJ1-1, is ETGVTQSPTHLIKTRGQQVTLRCSSQSGHNTVSWYQQALGQGPQFIFQYYREEENGRGNFPPRFSGLQFPNYSSELNVNALELDDSALYLCASSLRDRGNTEAFFGQGTRLTVV.

V is TRBV6-5 and J is TRBJ1-2; tentative D call: TRBD1 (5 bases). Trimming removed 6 bases at V and 8 bases at J, with 16 bases between. The CDR3 is made up of 13 amino acids. CDR1 and CDR2 from the germline V gene are MNHEY and SVGAGI. The CDR3 nucleotides read TGTGCCAGCAGCCCCGTAAGGGGAGGCGGCTACACCTTC. This gives the protein CASSPVRGGGYTF.

The V call is TRBV30, the J call TRBJ1-5, with D unresolved. V was pared by 3 bases and J by 0 bases, with 6 bases between. The V gene's germline CDR1 is GTSNPN and CDR2 SVGIG (reference sequence). The CDR3 extends over 13 amino acids. Written as DNA, the CDR3 is TGTGCCTGGAGCCCCAATAGCAATCAGCCCCAGCATTTT. Its protein product is CAWSPNSNQPQHF.

This chain links TRBV19 with TRBJ1-2; TRBD1 matches 9 bases. CDR3 size: 17 residues. Germline V gene sequence: CDR1 LNHDA, CDR2 SQIVND (reference sequence). Trimming at V came to 5 bases and at J to 2 bases, leaving 12 bases not matched to a gene. The chain's CDR3 is CASSPRLTGGENYGYTF. The CDR3 DNA reads TGTGCCAGTAGTCCTCGGCTAACAGGGGGCGAAAACTATGGCTACACCTTC. The complete variable domain, with remaining parts taken from reference TRBV19 and TRBJ1-2, reads DGGITQSPKYLFRKEGQNVTLSCEQNLNHDAMYWYRQDPGQGLRLIYYSQIVNDFQKGDIAEGYSVSREKKESFPLTVTSAQKNPTAFYLCASSPRLTGGENYGYTFGSGTRLTVV.

The chain links TRBV2 to TRBJ2-3; TRBD1 might be the D (6 bases). The CDR3 loop spans 12 amino acids. Between the trimmed V and J ends, which lost 7 bases and 10 bases, there was a span of 15 bases. The germline CDR1 and CDR2 sequences are SNHLY and FYNNEI. The CDR3 region has the DNA TGTGCCAGCATGGGGGCTCGTCGGGCGCAGTATTTT. Its protein product is CASMGARRAQYF.